The 11 T cell receptor beta chains presented below share a single source sample, sequenced in a study of T cell repertoires in cytomegalovirus infection. Via MiXCR, TCRdb re-called the reads, giving one row per CDR3 protein. The sample carries almost 550,000 distinct CDR3 sequences, about 15% recorded once. Source material: CD8+ T cells from PBMCs. All receptors come from a human donor in good health (CMV status not recorded). Some clones in this sample may be carry-over from other donors' samples.

The chain has TRBV6-8 and TRBJ2-5; tentatively, D is TRBD2 (6 bases). Germline CDR1 and CDR2: MNHGY and SAAAGT. Deletions cut 2 bases from V and 2 bases from J, with 15 bases between. The CDR3 loop spans 16 amino acids. The CDR3 loop reads CASSYGRLGGQETQYF. CDR3 sequence (DNA): TGTGCCAGCAGTTACGGACGACTAGGAGGGCAAGAGACCCAGTACTTC.

On this clonotype: A read error may produce the germline difference seen at one junction end. This sequence joins TRBV27 and TRBJ2-1; possibly TRBD1 for D (5 bases). Germline V CDR1 and CDR2: MNHEY, SMNVEV (reference sequence). This CDR3 comprises 11 residues. The CDR3 coding sequence is TGTGTCAGCAGCCAGGGCAATGAGCAGTTCTTC. Translating it yields CVSSQGNEQFF.

The chain carries TRBV12-5 and TRBJ2-1; weak D call: TRBD2 (6 bases). This CDR3 contains 16 residues. The germline V and J ends were trimmed by 0 bases and 3 bases, with 12 bases remaining between them. CDR1 and CDR2 from the germline V gene are LGHNT and FRNRAP. The CDR3 reads CASGLVMGGDYNEQFF. In DNA, the CDR3 is TGTGCTAGTGGTTTGGTAATGGGCGGGGACTACAATGAGCAGTTCTTC.

The chain recombines TRBV4-2 with TRBJ1-1; a weak D match, TRBD1 (5 bases). Per germline, CDR1 LGHNA and CDR2 YNFKEQ. This CDR3 region has 13 residues. With 4 bases removed from V and 6 bases from J, the gap between germline ends came to 12 bases. This CDR3 is CASSPREGAEAFF. Here the CDR3 DNA reads TGTGCCAGCAGCCCTCGGGAAGGGGCTGAAGCTTTCTTT.

This clonotype was counted many times. This chain connects TRBV5-4 to TRBJ2-1; D may be TRBD2 (5 bases). Germline-derived CDR1 and CDR2 are SGHNT and YYREEE (reference sequence). The V end was cut by 0 bases, the J end by 3 bases, with 10 bases between. There are 15 residues in the CDR3. Here the CDR3 DNA reads TGTGCCAGCAGCTTGGTGATGGGAGACTACAATGAGCAGTTCTTC. As protein: CASSLVMGDYNEQFF.

This clonotype was picked up many times. The V gene is TRBV7-9, the J gene TRBJ2-7; 9 nucleotides align to TRBD1. Germline lookup yields CDR1 SEHNR and CDR2 FQNEAQ (reference sequence). This CDR3 contains 17 residues. V shed 4 bases and J 3 bases; nucleotides not matched to a gene: 13. DNA of the CDR3: TGTGCCAGCAGCTCGGACAGGGGCTATCCCGGGGGCTACGAGCAGTACTTC. Translating it yields CASSSDRGYPGGYEQYF.

This clonotype was detected many times. The chain is built from TRBV4-1 and TRBJ1-1; 7 bases align to TRBD1. Germline V lookup: CDR1 MGHRA, CDR2 YSYEKL. J gave up 0 bases and V 3 bases, and 4 bases lay outside the gene matches. CDR3 size: 15 residues. This chain's CDR3 is CASSHTTGMNTEAFF. The DNA of the CDR3 is TGCGCCAGCAGCCACACGACAGGGATGAACACTGAAGCTTTCTTT.

This clonotype was counted only a few times. The rearrangement links TRBV5-5 to TRBJ2-7; 7 bases agree with TRBD1. This CDR3 contains 15 residues. V lost 4 bases, J lost 1 base, and 8 bases stayed unmatched. Germline V lookup: CDR1 SGHKS, CDR2 YYEKEE (reference sequence). CDR3 DNA: TGTGCCAGCAGCAAAACAGGGGCTGAATCCTACGAGCAGTACTTC. It is translated as CASSKTGAESYEQYF. Filled out from reference TRBV5-5 and TRBJ2-7, the complete variable domain reads DAGVTQSPTHLIKTRGQQVTLRCSPISGHKSVSWYQQVLGQGPQFIFQYYEKEERGRGNFPDRFSARQFPNYSSELNVNALLLGDSALYLCASSKTGAESYEQYFGPGTRLTVT.

This clonotype was seen at least ten times. DNA for the CDR3: TGTGCCAGCAGCCTGGGGACAGCTCCTTCATACGAGCAGTACTTC. Translating it yields CASSLGTAPSYEQYF. The chain combines TRBV11-2 with TRBJ2-7; 7 bases are shared with TRBD1. Trimming cost V 5 bases and J 4 bases; bases outside gene matches: 11. There are 15 residues in the CDR3. From germline, CDR1 is SGHAT and CDR2 FQNNGV. Looking up the rest from reference TRBV11-2 and TRBJ2-7 gives the full variable domain: EAGVAQSPRYKIIEKRQSVAFWCNPISGHATLYWYQQILGQGPKLLIQFQNNGVVDDSQLPKDRFSAERLKGVDSTLKIQPAKLEDSAVYLCASSLGTAPSYEQYFGPGTRLTVT.

This clonotype was seen a few times. The V gene is TRBV20-1, the J gene TRBJ2-1; 10 bases match TRBD2. J gave up 4 bases and V 0 bases, and 3 bases lay outside the gene matches. The V gene's germline CDR1 is DFQATT and CDR2 SNEGSKA (reference sequence). CDR3 length: 15 residues. The CDR3 reads CSARDRTSGYNEQFF. The CDR3 DNA reads as TGCAGTGCTAGAGATCGGACTAGCGGTTACAATGAGCAGTTCTTC.

The chain couples TRBV30 to TRBJ2-1; 8 nucleotides align to TRBD1. J was trimmed by 0 bases and V by 5 bases; bases with no gene match: 3. Germline-derived CDR1 and CDR2 are GTSNPN and SVGIG (reference sequence). The CDR3 runs to 14 residues. The chain's CDR3 is CAWGQGSSYNEQFF. CDR3 DNA sequence: TGTGCCTGGGGACAGGGAAGCTCCTACAATGAGCAGTTCTTC.